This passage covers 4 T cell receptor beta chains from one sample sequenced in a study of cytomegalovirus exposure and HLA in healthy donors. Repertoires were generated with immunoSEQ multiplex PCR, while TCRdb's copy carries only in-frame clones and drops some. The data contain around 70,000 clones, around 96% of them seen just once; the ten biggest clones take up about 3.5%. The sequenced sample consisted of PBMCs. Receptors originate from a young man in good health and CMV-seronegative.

The CDR3 DNA sequence: TGTGCCACAGGGGGTATAGCGGGAGCCGGGGGGCATGAGCAGTTCTTC. Translation: CATGGIAGAGGHEQFF. This chain joins TRBV19 and TRBJ2-1; 9 nucleotides line up with TRBD2. Germline assignment: CDR1 LNHDA and CDR2 SQIVND (reference sequence). Losses at the gene ends were 10 bases for V and 8 bases for J; bases not matched to a gene: 18. This CDR3 is built from 16 residues. Full variable domain (missing parts from reference TRBV19 and TRBJ2-1): DGGITQSPKYLFRKEGQNVTLSCEQNLNHDAMYWYRQDPGQGLRLIYYSQIVNDFQKGDIAEGYSVSREKKESFPLTVTSAQKNPTAFYLCATGGIAGAGGHEQFFGPGTRLTVL.

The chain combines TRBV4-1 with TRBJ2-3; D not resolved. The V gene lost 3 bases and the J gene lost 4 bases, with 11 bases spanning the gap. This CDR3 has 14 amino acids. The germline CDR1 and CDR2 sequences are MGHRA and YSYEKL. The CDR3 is CASSQAGGADTQYF. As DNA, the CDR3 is TGCGCCAGCAGCCAGGCTGGCGGAGCAGATACGCAGTATTTT.

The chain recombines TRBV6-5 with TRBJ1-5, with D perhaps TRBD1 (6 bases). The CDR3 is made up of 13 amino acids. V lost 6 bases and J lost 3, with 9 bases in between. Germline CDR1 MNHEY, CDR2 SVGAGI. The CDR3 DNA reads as TGTGCCAGCAGACGACAGGTCAATCAGCCCCAGCATTTT. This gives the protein CASRRQVNQPQHF.

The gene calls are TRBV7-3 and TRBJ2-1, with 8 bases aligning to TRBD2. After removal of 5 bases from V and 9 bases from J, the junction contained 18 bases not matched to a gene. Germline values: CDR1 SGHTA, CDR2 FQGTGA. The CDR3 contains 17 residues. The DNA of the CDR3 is TGTGCCAGCAGCCCCGTGAAGGGACTAGGAGGGTTGGGTGAGCAGTTCTTC. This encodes CASSPVKGLGGLGEQFF.